This TCR beta chain was retrieved from a study of beta chain features in type 1 diabetes. Germline lookup yields CDR1 LNHNV and CDR2 YYDKDF (reference sequence). The V end lost 0 bases, the J end lost 5 bases, and 9 bases lay between the germline ends. The CDR3 is made up of 14 amino acids. Expressed TCRB transcripts were sequenced after all isolated RNA was converted to cDNA. Only in-frame clones appear in the TCRdb table, and some are missing; sequencing was by immunoSEQ multiplex PCR. Of 970,000 or so clones listed, roughly 15% are singletons. The sequenced sample was naive CD4+ T cells from blood. This sequence originates from a woman aged 18 to 35 in good health. V and J are TRBV15 and TRBJ2-3; D is unresolved. DNA of the CDR3: TGTGCCACCAGCAGAGATAATTGGGGAGATACGCAGTATTTT. Residues: CATSRDNWGDTQYF. Drawing the rest from reference TRBV15 and TRBJ2-3, the complete variable domain is DAMVIQNPRYQVTQFGKPVTLSCSQTLNHNVMYWYQQKSSQAPKLLFHYYDKDFNNEADTPDNFQSRRPNTSFCFLDIRSPGLGDTAMYLCATSRDNWGDTQYFGPGTRLTVL.